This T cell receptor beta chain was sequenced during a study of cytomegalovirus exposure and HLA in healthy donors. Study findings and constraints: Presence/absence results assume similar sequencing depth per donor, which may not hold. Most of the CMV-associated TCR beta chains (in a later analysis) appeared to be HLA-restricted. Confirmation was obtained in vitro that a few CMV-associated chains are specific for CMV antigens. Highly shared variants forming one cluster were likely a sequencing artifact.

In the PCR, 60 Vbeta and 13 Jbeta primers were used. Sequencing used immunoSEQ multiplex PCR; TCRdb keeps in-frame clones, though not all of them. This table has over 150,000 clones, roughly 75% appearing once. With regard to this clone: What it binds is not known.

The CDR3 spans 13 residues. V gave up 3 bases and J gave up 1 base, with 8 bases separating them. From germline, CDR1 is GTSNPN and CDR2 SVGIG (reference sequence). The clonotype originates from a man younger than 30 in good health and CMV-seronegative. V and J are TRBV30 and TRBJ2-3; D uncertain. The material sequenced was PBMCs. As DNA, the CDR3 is TGTGCCTGGAGCGTCCCAGGCACAGATACGCAGTATTTT. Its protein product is CAWSVPGTDTQYF.